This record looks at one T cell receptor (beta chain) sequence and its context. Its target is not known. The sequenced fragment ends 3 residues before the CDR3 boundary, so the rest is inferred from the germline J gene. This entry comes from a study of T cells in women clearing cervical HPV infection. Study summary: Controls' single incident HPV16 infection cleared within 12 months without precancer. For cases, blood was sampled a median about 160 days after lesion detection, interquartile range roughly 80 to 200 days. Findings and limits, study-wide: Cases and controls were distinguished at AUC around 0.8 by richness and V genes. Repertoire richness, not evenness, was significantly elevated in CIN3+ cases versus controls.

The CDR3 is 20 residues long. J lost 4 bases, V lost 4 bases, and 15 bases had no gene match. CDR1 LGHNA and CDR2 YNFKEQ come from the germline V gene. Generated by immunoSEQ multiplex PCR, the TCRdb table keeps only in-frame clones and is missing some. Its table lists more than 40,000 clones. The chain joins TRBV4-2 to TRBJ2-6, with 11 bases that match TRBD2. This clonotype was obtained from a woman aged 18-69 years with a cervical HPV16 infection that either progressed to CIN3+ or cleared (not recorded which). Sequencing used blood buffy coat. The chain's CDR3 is CASSLPSGSGGALGANVLTF. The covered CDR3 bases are TGTGCCAGCAGCCTACCATCCGGTAGCGGGGGGGCGTTAGGGGCCAACGTC.